Listed here is a single TCR beta chain. This sample was taken from a study of blood T cell repertoires in COVID-19. Looking at the study overall: Sites in the United States, Italy and Spain provided acute and convalescent COVID-19 samples. PBMCs, B-cell-depleted T cells, or T cells were the source of the cDNA or gDNA that made up the material.

The germline V gene encodes CDR1 SGHRS and CDR2 YFSETQ. Trimming took 3 bases from V and 3 from J, leaving 12 bases between them. The CDR3 is made up of 14 amino acids. Original processing methods: Estimated nucleated cell counts came from reference gene primer amplification. Assay used: immunoSEQ multiplex PCR; TCRdb lists only in-frame clones, some missing. V and J calls and clone size are as listed in that table; D and trimming were resolved from the DNA. The sample lists about 200,000 clones; 89% were seen once. Study members were between about 18 and 95 years old and lived in 20 to 30 US regions.

This TCR was recovered from a woman under 30 who had recovered from COVID-19. The sample consisted of PBMCs or T cells enriched from blood (not recorded which). The V and J genes are TRBV5-1 and TRBJ2-5, with unresolved D. As DNA, the CDR3 is TGCGCCAGCAGCTCGGCGGCACCTAAAGAGACCCAGTACTTC. Translating it yields CASSSAAPKETQYF.